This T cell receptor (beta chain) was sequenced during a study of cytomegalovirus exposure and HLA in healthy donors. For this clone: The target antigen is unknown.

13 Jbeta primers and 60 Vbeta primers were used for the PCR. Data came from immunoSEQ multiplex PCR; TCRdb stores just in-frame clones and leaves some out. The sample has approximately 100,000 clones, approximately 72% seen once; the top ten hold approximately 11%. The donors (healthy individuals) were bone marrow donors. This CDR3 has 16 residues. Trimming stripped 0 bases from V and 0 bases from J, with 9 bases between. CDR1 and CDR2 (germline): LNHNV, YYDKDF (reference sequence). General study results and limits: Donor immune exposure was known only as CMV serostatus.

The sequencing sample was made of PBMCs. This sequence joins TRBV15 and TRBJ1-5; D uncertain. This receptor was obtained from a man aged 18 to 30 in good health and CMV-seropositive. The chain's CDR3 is CATSRDPSRSNQPQHF. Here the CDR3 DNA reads TGTGCCACCAGCAGAGATCCCTCCCGTAGCAATCAGCCCCAGCATTTT.